A selection of T cell receptor beta chains follows, all from one sample in a study of T cells after yellow fever vaccination. TCRdb redid the calling of the 5' RACE reads with MiXCR, one entry per CDR3 protein. The sample lists roughly 350,000 distinct CDR3 sequences, over 4% occurring once. The sequences come from PBMCs, collected 5 days after the yellow fever booster vaccination. The receptors come from a man between 18 and 29 years old who received the YFV17D yellow fever vaccine. CDR3s include the opening cysteine and the closing phenylalanine or tryptophan. D genes are given only for firm matches. Clone size is given for some rows only: seen once, a few or many times, or a class if the clone is expanded.

TRBJ2-5 - TRBV27 few CASKPPTGAGETQYF TGTGCCAGCAAACCCCCCACAGGGGCGGGGGAGACCCAGTACTTC
TRBJ2-6 - TRBV6-4 few CASSEKSSGANVLTF TGTGCCAGCAGTGAGAAAAGCTCTGGGGCCAACGTCCTGACTTTC
TRBJ2-1 TRBD1 TRBV12-3/TRBV12-4 - CASSLEGTGYNEQFF TGTGCCAGCAGTTTAGAAGGGACAGGGTACAATGAGCAGTTCTTC
TRBJ2-2 TRBD1 TRBV20-1 few CSAGRTGRNTGELFF TGCAGTGCTGGGAGGACAGGGAGAAACACCGGGGAGCTGTTTTTT
TRBJ2-1 TRBD2 TRBV7-9 many CASSLGLAINYNEQFF TGTGCCAGCAGCTTGGGACTAGCGATCAACTACAATGAGCAGTTCTTC
TRBJ1-5 - TRBV4-3 many CASSQGRGDQPQHF TGCGCCAGCAGCCAAGGCAGGGGAGATCAGCCCCAGCATTTT
TRBJ2-5 TRBD1 TRBV5-1 - CASSFQGTAQETQYF TGCGCCAGCAGCTTTCAAGGGACAGCCCAAGAGACCCAGTACTTC
TRBJ1-1 - TRBV20-1 - CSASGGGATEAFF TGCAGTGCTTCCGGCGGGGGTGCCACTGAAGCTTTCTTT
TRBJ1-5 - TRBV7-9 many CASSSGYQPQHF TGTGCCAGCAGCTCAGGGTATCAGCCCCAGCATTTT
TRBJ1-4 TRBD1 TRBV19 few CASSTRRGGRNEKLFF TGTGCCAGTAGTACCCGGAGAGGGGGCCGGAATGAAAAACTGTTTTTT
TRBJ1-2 - TRBV6-1 few CASSEATGENYGYTF TGTGCCAGCAGTGAAGCGACCGGGGAGAACTATGGCTACACCTTC
TRBJ2-1 TRBD2 TRBV6-1 - CASSSGGLYYNEQFF TGTGCCAGCAGTAGCGGGGGCCTATACTACAATGAGCAGTTCTTC
TRBJ2-5 TRBD1 TRBV12-3/TRBV12-4 many CASSPTGARETQYF TGTGCCAGCAGTCCGACAGGGGCCCGCGAGACCCAGTACTTC
TRBJ2-5 - TRBV2 - CASSEGTGFGTQYF TGTGCCAGCAGTGAAGGGACTGGCTTTGGGACCCAGTACTTC
TRBJ1-2 TRBD1 TRBV7-2 - CASSPTGTAYGYTF TGTGCCAGCAGCCCGACCGGGACAGCCTATGGCTACACCTTC
TRBJ2-5 - TRBV4-1 many CASSREHRETQYF TGCGCCAGCAGCCGAGAACATCGGGAGACCCAGTACTTC
TRBJ1-5 TRBD1 TRBV7-2 many CASRGRTGRGQPQHF TGTGCCAGCAGGGGTCGGACAGGGAGAGGGCAGCCCCAGCATTTT
TRBJ1-1 - TRBV20-1 many CSASRLNTEAFF TGCAGTGCCTCACGGTTGAACACTGAAGCTTTCTTT
TRBJ1-1 TRBD1 TRBV20-1 many CSADRAGTEAFF TGCAGTGCTGACAGGGCTGGCACTGAAGCTTTCTTT
TRBJ2-2 - TRBV5-1 once CASLAANTGELFF TGCGCCAGCCTCGCAGCGAACACCGGGGAGCTGTTTTTT
TRBJ1-3 - TRBV3-1 - CASGTFGNTIYF TGTGCCAGCGGAACATTTGGAAACACCATATATTTT
TRBJ2-1 - TRBV5-1 few CASSLNGGLNEQFF TGCGCCAGCAGCTTGAACGGGGGACTCAATGAGCAGTTCTTC
TRBJ2-7 - TRBV6-5 few CASSIKGSYEQYF TGTGCCAGCAGTATCAAAGGATCCTACGAGCAGTACTTC
TRBJ2-5 - TRBV28 few CASMTPGLQETQYF TGTGCCAGTATGACCCCGGGACTCCAAGAGACCCAGTACTTC
TRBJ2-1 - TRBV4-3 - CASSQETGGPANYNEQFF TGCGCCAGCAGCCAAGAAACGGGGGGCCCAGCCAACTACAATGAGCAGTTCTTC
TRBJ2-5 TRBD2 TRBV12-3/TRBV12-4 many CATKRGLAGQETQYF TGTGCCACCAAACGAGGACTAGCGGGACAAGAGACCCAGTACTTC
TRBJ1-4 - TRBV7-9 few CASSLVKGYEKLFF TGTGCCAGCAGCTTAGTAAAGGGTTATGAAAAACTGTTTTTT
TRBJ2-7 TRBD2 TRBV10-3 few CAISGTGTSGHEQYF TGTGCCATCAGTGGGACCGGGACTAGCGGCCACGAGCAGTACTTC
TRBJ1-4 - TRBV9 - CASSVGPGAGEKLFF TGTGCCAGCAGCGTAGGCCCCGGGGCCGGAGAAAAACTGTTTTTT
TRBJ2-2 - TRBV10-3 many CAMGTVNTGELFF TGTGCCATGGGCACAGTAAACACCGGGGAGCTGTTTTTT
TRBJ2-7 - TRBV12-3/TRBV12-4 few CASSLSPGTIYEQYF TGTGCCAGCAGTTTGTCGCCGGGGACAATCTACGAGCAGTACTTC
TRBJ2-1 - TRBV7-2 many CASSLSFGGLNEQFF TGTGCCAGCAGCTTAAGCTTTGGGGGCCTAAATGAGCAGTTCTTC
TRBJ2-1 - TRBV7-6 few CASSYGPDRDNEQFF TGTGCCAGCAGCTATGGCCCGGACAGAGACAATGAGCAGTTCTTC
TRBJ1-3 - TRBV27 few CASSQGYGNTIYF TGTGCCAGCAGTCAGGGGTATGGAAACACCATATATTTT
TRBJ1-1 - TRBV18 many CASSPAGPGRFANTEAFF TGTGCCAGCTCACCCGCCGGCCCAGGGCGGTTTGCAAACACTGAAGCTTTCTTT
TRBJ1-1 - TRBV5-1 many CASSAGTSTEAFF TGCGCCAGCAGCGCCGGGACCTCCACTGAAGCTTTCTTT